The T cell receptor beta chain under discussion was sequenced for a study of T cell repertoires in cytomegalovirus infection (dated by TCRdb to about 2019). Some background on the complete study: Alongside well-studied HLA-B-restricted epitopes, the peptide stimulations were aimed at recently identified HLA-C-restricted CMV epitopes, whose presentation resists viral immunomodulation. Donor HLA type was relevant to the analysis, as public TCR beta signatures indicated carriage of CMV infection together with the matching HLA type.

The reads were generated on an Illumina HiSeq 1500. The raw public reads went through TCRdb reprocessing: fastp at Q25, MiXCR clone calling, in-frame beta chains kept. Each CDR3 protein appears once, grouped with its most common genes and DNA. The sample contains fewer than 1,000,000 distinct CDR3 sequences, approximately 31% of them found a single time. Of the sample, around 15% is held by the ten largest clones. The germline V gene (reference sequence) sets CDR1 to MNHEY and CDR2 to SMNVEV. Spanning cysteine to phenylalanine, the CDR3 consists of 13 amino acids. The CDR3 DNA has 39 bases and is translated from base 1. Cut back by 5 bases and 7 bases, the V and J ends lie 11 bases apart. This specimen's treatment or condition label, interpreted: in vitro stimulation with specific CMV peptide epitopes to enrich CMV-specific T cells. Comments on this clonotype: The antigen it binds to is not known. There are no base qualities to consult, and no much larger clone falls within one base.

On the study overall, not on this receptor specifically: In both this cohort and an independent cohort of 352 donors, the cumulative frequency of public TCR beta family members distinguished carriers of CMV infection plus the relevant HLA type. The ex vivo response was dominated by HLA-C-restricted CMV-specific TCR beta clonotypes, which also provided the single most frequent clonotype in two of eight donors.

The sequenced sample was cultured CD8+ T cells from PBMCs, obtained from culture after CMV antigen stimulation. This TCR derives from a human donor in good health (CMV status not recorded). Some clones in this sample may be carry-over from other donors' samples. This chain joins TRBV27 to TRBJ2-2; no confident D gene assignment can be made. The CDR3 region reads CASSTPGHGELFF. At the DNA level, the sequence is TGTGCCAGCAGTACCCCCGGGCACGGGGAGCTGTTTTTT.